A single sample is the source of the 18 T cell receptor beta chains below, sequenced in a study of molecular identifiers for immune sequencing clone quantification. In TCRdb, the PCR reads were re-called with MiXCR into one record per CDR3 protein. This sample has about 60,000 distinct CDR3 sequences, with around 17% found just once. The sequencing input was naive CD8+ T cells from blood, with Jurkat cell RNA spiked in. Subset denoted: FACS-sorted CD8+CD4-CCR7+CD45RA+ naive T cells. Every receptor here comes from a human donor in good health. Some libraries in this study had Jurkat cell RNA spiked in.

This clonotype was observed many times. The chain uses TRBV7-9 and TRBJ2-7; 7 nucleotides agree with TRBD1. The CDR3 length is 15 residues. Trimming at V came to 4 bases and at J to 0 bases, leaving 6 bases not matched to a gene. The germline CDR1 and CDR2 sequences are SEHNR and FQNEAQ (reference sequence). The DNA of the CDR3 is TGTGCCAGCAGCTCGGACAGGAGTAGCTCCTACGAGCAGTACTTC. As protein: CASSSDRSSSYEQYF.

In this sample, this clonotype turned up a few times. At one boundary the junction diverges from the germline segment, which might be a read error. CDR3 loop: CASGLGTSGKDTQYF. The CDR3 region has the DNA TGTGCCAGCGGCTTGGGGACTAGCGGGAAGGATACGCAGTATTTT. J is TRBJ2-3 and V is TRBV11-2, with TRBD2 identical over 13 bases. CDR1 is SGHAT, CDR2 FQNNGV, per germline. The CDR3 runs to 15 residues. Complete variable domain (other parts from reference TRBV11-2 and TRBJ2-3): EAGVAQSPRYKIIEKRQSVAFWCNPISGHATLYWYQQILGQGPKLLIQFQNNGVVDDSQLPKDRFSAERLKGVDSTLKIQPAKLEDSAVYLCASGLGTSGKDTQYFGPGTRLTVL.

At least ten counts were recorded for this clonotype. CDR3: CAWSPPGAGELFF. As DNA, the CDR3 is TGTGCCTGGAGTCCCCCGGGTGCCGGGGAGCTGTTTTTT. The rearrangement joins TRBV30 to TRBJ2-2; no clear D gene. The CDR3 contains 13 residues. V shed 2 bases and J shed 6 bases, with 10 bases lying between them. The germline V gene has CDR1 GTSNPN and CDR2 SVGIG (reference sequence). Full variable domain (missing parts from reference TRBV30 and TRBJ2-2): SQTIHQWPATLVQPVGSPLSLECTVEGTSNPNLYWYRQAAGRGLQLLFYSVGIGQISSEVPQNLSASRPQDRQFILSSKKLLLSDSGFYLCAWSPPGAGELFFGEGSRLTVL.

The CDR3 spells CATSDGVQETQYF. The DNA of the CDR3 is TGTGCCACCAGTGATGGGGTCCAAGAGACCCAGTACTTC. V usage is TRBV24-1 and J usage is TRBJ2-5; unclear D gene. V shed 3 bases and J shed 1 base, with 5 bases lying between them. The CDR3 sequence is 13 residues long. Germline lookup yields CDR1 KGHDR and CDR2 SFDVKD.

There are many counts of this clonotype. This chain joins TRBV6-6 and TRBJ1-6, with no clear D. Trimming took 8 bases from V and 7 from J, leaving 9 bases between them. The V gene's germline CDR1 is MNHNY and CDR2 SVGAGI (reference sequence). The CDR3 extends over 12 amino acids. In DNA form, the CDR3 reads TGTGCCAGCTCAGCGGGGAATTCACCCCTCCACTTT. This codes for CASSAGNSPLHF.

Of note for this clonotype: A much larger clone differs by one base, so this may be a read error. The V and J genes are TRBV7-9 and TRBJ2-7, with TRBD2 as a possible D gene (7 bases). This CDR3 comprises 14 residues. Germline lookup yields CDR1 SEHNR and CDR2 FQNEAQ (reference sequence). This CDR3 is CASGLAAGASEQYF. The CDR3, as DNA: TGTGCCAGCGGCTTAGCGGCGGGGGCGAGCGAGCAGTACTTC.

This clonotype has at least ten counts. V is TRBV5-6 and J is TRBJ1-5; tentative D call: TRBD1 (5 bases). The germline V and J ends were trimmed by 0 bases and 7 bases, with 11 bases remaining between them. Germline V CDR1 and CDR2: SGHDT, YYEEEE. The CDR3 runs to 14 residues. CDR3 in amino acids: CASSLGQGEQPQHF. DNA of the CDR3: TGTGCCAGCAGCTTGGGTCAGGGAGAACAGCCCCAGCATTTT.

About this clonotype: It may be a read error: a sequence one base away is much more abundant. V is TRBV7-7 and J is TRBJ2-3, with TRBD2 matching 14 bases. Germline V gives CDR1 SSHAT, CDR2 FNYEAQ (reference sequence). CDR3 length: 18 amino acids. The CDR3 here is CASSLGTSGRISGNTQYF. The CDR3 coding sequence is TGTGCTAGCAGCCTAGGGACTAGCGGGAGAATCTCAGGAAATACGCAGTATTTT.

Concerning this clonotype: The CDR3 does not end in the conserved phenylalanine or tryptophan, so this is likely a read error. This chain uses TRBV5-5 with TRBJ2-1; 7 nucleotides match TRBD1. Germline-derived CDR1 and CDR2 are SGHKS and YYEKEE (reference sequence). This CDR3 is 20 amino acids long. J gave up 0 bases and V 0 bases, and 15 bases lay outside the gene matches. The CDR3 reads CASSLDDRVFEWGSYNEQFL. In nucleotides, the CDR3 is TGTGCCAGCAGCTTGGATGACAGGGTTTTCGAGTGGGGCTCCTACAATGAGCAGTTCCTC.

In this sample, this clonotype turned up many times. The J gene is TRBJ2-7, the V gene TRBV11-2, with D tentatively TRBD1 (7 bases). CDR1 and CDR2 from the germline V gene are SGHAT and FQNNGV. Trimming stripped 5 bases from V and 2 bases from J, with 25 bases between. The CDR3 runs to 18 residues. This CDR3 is CASSPGGGRQGSTYEQYF. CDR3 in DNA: TGTGCCAGCAGCCCCGGTGGAGGGAGACAGGGTTCAACCTACGAGCAGTACTTC.

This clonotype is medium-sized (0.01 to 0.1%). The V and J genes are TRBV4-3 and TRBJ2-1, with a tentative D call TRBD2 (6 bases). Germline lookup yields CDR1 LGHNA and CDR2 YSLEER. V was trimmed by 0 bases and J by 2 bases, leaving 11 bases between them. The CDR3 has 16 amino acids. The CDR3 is CASSQDRLATYNEQFF. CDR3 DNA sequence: TGCGCCAGCAGCCAAGATAGGCTAGCGACCTACAATGAGCAGTTCTTC.

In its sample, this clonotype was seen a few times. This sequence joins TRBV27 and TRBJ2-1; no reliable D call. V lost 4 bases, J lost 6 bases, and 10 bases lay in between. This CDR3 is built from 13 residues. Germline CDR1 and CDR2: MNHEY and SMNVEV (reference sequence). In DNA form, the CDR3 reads TGTGCCAGCAGTTCGGTGGCGCTCAATGAGCAGTTCTTC. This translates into CASSSVALNEQFF.

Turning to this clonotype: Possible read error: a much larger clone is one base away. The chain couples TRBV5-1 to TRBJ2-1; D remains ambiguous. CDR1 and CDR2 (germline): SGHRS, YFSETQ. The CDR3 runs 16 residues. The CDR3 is CASSSRTVLIESERFF. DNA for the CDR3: TGCGCCAGCAGCTCCCGCACCGTACTAATAGAGAGTGAGCGGTTCTTC.

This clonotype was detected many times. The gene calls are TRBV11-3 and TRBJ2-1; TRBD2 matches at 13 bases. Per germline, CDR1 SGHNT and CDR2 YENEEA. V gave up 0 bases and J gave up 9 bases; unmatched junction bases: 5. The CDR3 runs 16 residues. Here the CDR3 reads CASSLEPGLAGLEQFF. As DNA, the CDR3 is TGTGCCAGCAGCTTAGAACCGGGACTAGCGGGACTTGAGCAGTTCTTC.

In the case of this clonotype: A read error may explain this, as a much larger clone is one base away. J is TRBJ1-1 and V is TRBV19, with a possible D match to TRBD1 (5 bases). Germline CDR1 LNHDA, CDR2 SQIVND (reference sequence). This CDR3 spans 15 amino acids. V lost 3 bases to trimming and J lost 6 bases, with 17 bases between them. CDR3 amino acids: CASSIPDQWDAEAFF. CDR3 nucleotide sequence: TGTGCCAGTAGTATTCCCGATCAGTGGGACGCTGAAGCTTTCTTT.

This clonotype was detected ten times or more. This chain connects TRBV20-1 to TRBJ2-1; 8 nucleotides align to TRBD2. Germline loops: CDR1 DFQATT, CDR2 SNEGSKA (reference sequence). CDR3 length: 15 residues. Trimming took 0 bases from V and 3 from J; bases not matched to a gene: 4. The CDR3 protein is CSARELAGLYNEQFF. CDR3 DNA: TGCAGTGCTAGAGAGTTAGCGGGGCTCTACAATGAGCAGTTCTTC.

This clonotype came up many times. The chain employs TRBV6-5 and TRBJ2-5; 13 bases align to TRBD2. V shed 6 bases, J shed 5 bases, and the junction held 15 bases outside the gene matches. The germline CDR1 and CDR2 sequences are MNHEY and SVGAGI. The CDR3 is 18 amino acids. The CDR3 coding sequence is TGTGCCAGCAGCTCCACACCCGGGACTAGCGGGACTGGGGAGACCCAGTACTTC. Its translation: CASSSTPGTSGTGETQYF.

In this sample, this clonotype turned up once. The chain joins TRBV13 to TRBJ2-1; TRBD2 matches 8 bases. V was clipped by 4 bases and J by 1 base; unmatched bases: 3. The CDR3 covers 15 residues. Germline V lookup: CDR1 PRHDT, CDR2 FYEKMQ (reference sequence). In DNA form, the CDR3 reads TGTGCCAGCAGCTCGGGACTAGTATCCTACAATGAGCAGTTCTTC. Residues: CASSSGLVSYNEQFF. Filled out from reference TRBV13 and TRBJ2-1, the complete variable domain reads AAGVIQSPRHLIKEKRETATLKCYPIPRHDTVYWYQQGPGQDPQFLISFYEKMQSDKGSIPDRFSAQQFSDYHSELNMSSLELGDSALYFCASSSGLVSYNEQFFGPGTRLTVL.